The TCR beta chain under discussion was sequenced for a study of beta chain features in type 1 diabetes. Study results and caveats: The study found moderately but significantly shorter TCRB CDR3s in all four CD4+ subsets of Type 1 diabetes patients.

With 5 bases removed from V and 6 bases from J, the gap between germline ends came to 7 bases. The CDR3 consists of 10 residues. CDR1 is SQVTM and CDR2 is ANQGSEA in the germline V gene. Comments on this clone: What it binds is not known.

The isolated RNA, all of it, was reverse transcribed, so expressed TCRB transcripts were what got sequenced. Method: immunoSEQ multiplex PCR; TCRdb's copy keeps in-frame clones and lacks some. The repertoire holds about 240,000 clones, with roughly 14% as singletons. V and J are TRBV29-1 and TRBJ1-1; TRBD1 might be the D (5 bases). The receptor comes from a man aged 25-45 years with type 1 diabetes. The source material was naive CD4+ T cells from blood. The CDR3 is CSVSQAEAFF. The CDR3 nucleotides are TGCAGCGTTTCACAGGCTGAAGCTTTCTTT. The full variable domain, completed using reference TRBV29-1 and TRBJ1-1, is SAVISQKPSRDICQRGTSLTIQCQVDSQVTMMFWYRQQPGQSLTLIATANQGSEATYESGFVIDKFPISRPNLTFSTLTVSNMSPEDSSIYLCSVSQAEAFFGQGTRLTVV.